Following are 5 T cell receptor beta chains from one sample sequenced in a study of T cell responses to AZD1222 COVID-19 vaccine. Profiled with immunoSEQ multiplex PCR; TCRdb holds only in-frame clones, not every one. The sample lists roughly 150,000 clones, more than 85% occurring once. The sample in question was peripheral blood, obtained on day 0 of AZD1222 vaccination. The origin of the receptors is an adult in good health.

The gene calls are TRBV20-1 and TRBJ1-1; D unclear. From germline, CDR1 is DFQATT and CDR2 SNEGSKA (reference sequence). The CDR3 is made up of 11 amino acids. V lost 6 bases, J lost 2 bases, and 7 bases lay in between. Written as DNA, the CDR3 is TGCAGTGCCCAGTTAAACACTGAAGCTTTCTTT. Protein product: CSAQLNTEAFF.

The table lists this clone with a few counts. The gene calls are TRBV9 and TRBJ2-2; D possibly corresponds to TRBD2 (5 bases). CDR3 length: 13 residues. V was pared by 0 bases and J by 5 bases, with 5 bases between. Germline-derived CDR1 and CDR2 are SGDLS and YYNGEE. CDR3 in DNA: TGTGCCAGCAGCGTAGGAGGGACCGGGGAGCTGTTTTTT. Translating it yields CASSVGGTGELFF.

CDR3 nucleotides: TGTGCCAGCAGCTCCCGGGGGACTTCTGAAGCTTTCTTT. Translation gives CASSSRGTSEAFF. The chain links TRBV7-3 to TRBJ1-1; tentative D call: TRBD1 (5 bases). This CDR3 has 13 residues. CDR1 and CDR2 from the germline V gene are SGHTA and FQGTGA. V dropped 4 bases and J dropped 6 bases, with 12 bases sitting between them.

In its sample, this clone was seen a few times. This chain joins TRBV23-1 and TRBJ1-1; D unresolved. TRBV23-1 carries the ORF label, with uncertain function. V was shortened by 2 bases and J by 0 bases, with 16 bases between the two germline ends. This CDR3 region has 17 residues. The CDR3 DNA is TGCGCCAGCAGTCAAAGGCAAAATCCCCTAATGAACACTGAAGCTTTCTTT. Translating gives CASSQRQNPLMNTEAFF.

This chain joins TRBV7-8 and TRBJ1-2; D gene ambiguous. In germline, CDR1 is SGHVS, CDR2 FQNEAQ. Trimming stripped 1 base from V and 4 bases from J, with 7 bases between. This CDR3 is built from 13 residues. The CDR3 loop is CASSLVATYGYTF. The CDR3 DNA follows: TGTGCCAGCAGCTTAGTGGCTACCTATGGCTACACCTTC.